Below are 32 T cell receptor beta chains sequenced from a single sample in a study of control samples from healthy donors and cancer patients. Profiled with immunoSEQ multiplex PCR; TCRdb holds only in-frame clones, not every one. The top ten clones hold nearly 2.5% of a sample with fewer than 60,000 clones, 85% to 95% of them seen once. Sequencing was done on a sample of blood. These receptors were collected from a man aged 25 to 40 in good health.

The chain employs TRBV7-9 and TRBJ2-7, with 7 nucleotides matching TRBD1. The CDR3 runs to 15 residues. J lost 4 bases, V lost 4 bases, and 10 bases had no gene match. The germline V gene has CDR1 SEHNR and CDR2 FQNEAQ (reference sequence). The CDR3 DNA follows: TGTGCCAGCAGCTCGAGACAGGGTCAAGGGTACGAGCAGTACTTC. The encoded protein is CASSSRQGQGYEQYF.

The V call is TRBV6-6, the J call TRBJ1-5; D remains ambiguous. The germline V and J ends were trimmed by 8 bases and 5 bases, with 4 bases remaining between them. CDR1 is MNHNY, CDR2 SVGAGI, per germline (reference sequence). This CDR3 contains 10 residues. For the CDR3, the DNA is TGTGCCAGCGGTGATCAGCCCCAGCATTTT. Residues: CASGDQPQHF.

V gene TRBV11-3 combines with J gene TRBJ2-2; D is unresolved. Germline V gene sequence: CDR1 SGHNT, CDR2 YENEEA. This CDR3 comprises 14 residues. Trimming took 1 base from V and 5 from J, leaving 8 bases between them. DNA for the CDR3: TGTGCCAGCAGCTTAGCTCGTGGGACCGGGGAGCTGTTTTTT. Translating it yields CASSLARGTGELFF.

The count of this clone is one. The chain employs TRBV5-6 and TRBJ1-2; 7 nucleotides align to TRBD1. Germline V lookup: CDR1 SGHDT, CDR2 YYEEEE. The CDR3 consists of 14 residues. The V and J ends lost 4 bases and 4 bases, in that order; junction bases with no gene match: 7. In DNA, the CDR3 is TGTGCCAGCAGCCCAGGGGGTCGAGGCTATGGCTACACCTTC. Amino acid sequence: CASSPGGRGYGYTF.

This chain uses TRBV24-1 with TRBJ1-5, with TRBD1 identical over 11 bases. The ends lost 0 bases at V and 0 bases at J; junction bases unmatched: 15. The length of the CDR3 is 22 residues. Germline CDR1 is KGHDR and CDR2 is SFDVKD. The CDR3 sequence is CATSDLLCFGQGAPYSNQPQHF. In nucleotides, the CDR3 is TGTGCCACCAGTGATTTGCTTTGTTTTGGACAGGGGGCCCCCTATAGCAATCAGCCCCAGCATTTT.

In its sample, this clone was seen once. The chain carries TRBV28 and TRBJ2-7; D is possibly TRBD2 (6 bases). Germline values: CDR1 MDHEN, CDR2 SYDVKM. The length of the CDR3 is 15 residues. The germline V and J ends were trimmed by 5 bases and 2 bases, with 16 bases remaining between them. CDR3 amino acids: CASSNAGLETYEQYF. The CDR3 DNA reads as TGTGCCAGCAGTAATGCGGGACTTGAGACCTACGAGCAGTACTTC.

V usage is TRBV9 and J usage is TRBJ2-7, with D possibly matching TRBD2 (6 bases). The ends were cut back, 2 bases at V and 2 bases at J, with 11 bases in the middle. This CDR3 has 14 residues. Per germline, CDR1 SGDLS and CDR2 YYNGEE. As DNA, the CDR3 is TGTGCCAGCAGCGTGGGGGGAGGCACCTACGAGCAGTACTTC. Its translation is CASSVGGGTYEQYF. Supplemented by reference TRBV9 and TRBJ2-7, the full variable domain reads DSGVTQTPKHLITATGQRVTLRCSPRSGDLSVYWYQQSLDQGLQFLIQYYNGEERAKGNILERFSAQQFPDLHSELNLSSLELGDSALYFCASSVGGGTYEQYFGPGTRLTVT.

This chain connects TRBV14 to TRBJ2-1, with 8 bases matching TRBD2. V gave up 4 bases and J gave up 8 bases; unmatched junction bases: 16. Germline CDR1 SGHDN, CDR2 FVKESK. The length of the CDR3 is 17 residues. The CDR3 loop is CASSPLGKAGVEDEQFF. The CDR3 DNA reads TGTGCCAGCAGCCCCTTAGGGAAAGCGGGAGTCGAGGATGAGCAGTTCTTC.

This chain joins TRBV7-9 and TRBJ2-2, with D hard to call. This CDR3 has 13 residues. The V gene's germline CDR1 is SEHNR and CDR2 FQNEAQ (reference sequence). V lost 3 bases and J 8 bases, leaving 10 bases between the germline ends. The CDR3 DNA reads as TGTGCCAGCAGCTTTATTAGTTCTGGGGAGCTGTTTTTT. Its translation: CASSFISSGELFF.

The rearrangement joins TRBV2 to TRBJ1-1; D is possibly TRBD1 (5 bases). Trimming removed 4 bases at V and 1 base at J, with 10 bases between. This CDR3 comprises 14 residues. CDR1 is SNHLY and CDR2 is FYNNEI in the germline V gene. CDR3 region: CASSVGQRNTEAFF. CDR3 DNA: TGTGCCAGCAGTGTGGGGCAGAGGAACACTGAAGCTTTCTTT.

The gene calls are TRBV30 and TRBJ1-1; D gene ambiguous. Deletions cut 0 bases from V and 4 bases from J, with 9 bases between. CDR3 size: 13 residues. Germline loops: CDR1 GTSNPN, CDR2 SVGIG (reference sequence). CDR3 DNA: TGTGCCTGGAGTGTTGGTGGTGGCACTGAAGCTTTCTTT. Encoded protein: CAWSVGGGTEAFF.

The chain uses TRBV6-5 and TRBJ1-5; TRBD1 matches at 7 bases. The V segment lost 5 bases and the J segment 6 bases; nucleotides outside the gene matches: 4. CDR1 is MNHEY, CDR2 SVGAGI, per germline. The CDR3 totals 13 residues. The CDR3 bases are TGTGCCAGCAGTACAGGGGAAGGTCAGCCCCAGCATTTT. This translates into CASSTGEGQPQHF.

This clone came up a few times. V and J are TRBV20-1 and TRBJ2-7; D is unresolved. The CDR3 is made up of 11 amino acids. Trimming removed 0 bases at V and 3 bases at J, with 3 bases between. Germline values: CDR1 DFQATT, CDR2 SNEGSKA (reference sequence). This CDR3 reads CSARDNYEQYF. The CDR3 DNA sequence: TGCAGTGCTAGAGACAACTACGAGCAGTACTTC.

In its sample, this clone was seen once. This chain links TRBV2 with TRBJ2-7; D assignment may be TRBD1 or TRBD2 (5 bases each). Germline V gene lookup returns CDR1 SNHLY and CDR2 FYNNEI. V dropped 8 bases and J dropped 2 bases, with 16 bases sitting between them. This CDR3 region has 14 residues. The CDR3 spells CASSVGERPYEQYF. CDR3 coding DNA: TGTGCCAGCTCCGTAGGGGAGAGGCCCTACGAGCAGTACTTC.

This chain uses TRBV5-6 with TRBJ2-7; tentative D call: TRBD1 (6 bases). The germline CDR1 and CDR2 sequences are SGHDT and YYEEEE. V dropped 0 bases and J dropped 6 bases, with 13 bases sitting between them. There are 14 residues in the CDR3. The DNA for the CDR3 is TGTGCCAGCAGCTTGGTTGGCAGGGGCGGCGAGCAGTACTTC. Protein: CASSLVGRGGEQYF.

The rearrangement uses TRBV11-1 and TRBJ1-2, with D possibly being TRBD1 (6 bases). V was shortened by 4 bases and J by 4 bases, with 10 bases between the two germline ends. Per germline, CDR1 SGHAT and CDR2 FQDESV (reference sequence). This CDR3 region has 13 residues. The CDR3 region is CASSWDKSYGYTF. The CDR3 DNA is TGTGCCAGCAGCTGGGACAAGTCCTATGGCTACACCTTC. The entire variable domain, with the rest obtained from reference TRBV11-1 and TRBJ1-2, is as follows: EAEVAQSPRYKITEKSQAVAFWCDPISGHATLYWYRQILGQGPELLVQFQDESVVDDSQLPKDRFSAERLKGVDSTLKIQPAELGDSAMYLCASSWDKSYGYTFGSGTRLTVV.

The chain carries TRBV28 and TRBJ1-5, with a possible D match to TRBD1 (5 bases). Trimming cost V 6 bases and J 5 bases, with 23 bases left between them. The CDR3 has 17 amino acids. The germline gives CDR1 MDHEN, CDR2 SYDVKM. CDR3 DNA sequence: TGTGCCAGCAGCCCTCCCAGGGTTAGGGGTCAATATCAGCCCCAGCATTTT. Its translation is CASSPPRVRGQYQPQHF.

The CDR3 nucleotides read TGTGCCACCAGTGATTCGGGGGGACTCACAGGGCCCCAGCATTTT. Translation gives CATSDSGGLTGPQHF. The rearrangement links TRBV24-1 to TRBJ1-5; D may be TRBD1 (5 bases). Germline assignment: CDR1 KGHDR and CDR2 SFDVKD. Trimming shortened V by 2 bases and J by 9 bases, and 16 bases separated the two germline ends. The CDR3 totals 15 residues.

The chain recombines TRBV28 with TRBJ1-2, with D hard to call. The CDR3 extends over 12 amino acids. V was shortened by 2 bases and J by 7 bases, with 8 bases between the two germline ends. Germline V CDR1 and CDR2: MDHEN, SYDVKM. CDR3 nucleotide sequence: TGTGCCAGCAGTTTAACTGCAGGTGGCTACACCTTC. Its translation: CASSLTAGGYTF.

This chain connects TRBV27 to TRBJ1-3, with 8 bases that match TRBD1. The CDR3 is 19 residues long. J lost 2 bases, V lost 6 bases, and 18 bases had no gene match. CDR1 is MNHEY and CDR2 is SMNVEV in the germline V gene (reference sequence). The CDR3 sequence: CASRINPRGQGPPGNTIYF. The CDR3, as DNA: TGTGCCAGCAGAATAAACCCCCGAGGACAGGGCCCCCCTGGAAACACCATATATTTT.

The V call is TRBV24-1, the J call TRBJ2-1, with 7 positions matching TRBD1. The length of the CDR3 is 14 residues. Germline V gene lookup returns CDR1 KGHDR and CDR2 SFDVKD. J gave up 8 bases and V 4 bases, and 7 bases lay outside the gene matches. CDR3 in DNA: TGTGCCACCAGTGACCCCGGACAGGCTGATGAGCAGTTCTTC. Its translation is CATSDPGQADEQFF.

CDR3 nucleotides: TGTGCCAGCAGCCCCATACAGGGAGAAGCTGGAAACACCATATATTTT. Residues: CASSPIQGEAGNTIYF. This chain connects TRBV7-2 to TRBJ1-3; tentatively, D is TRBD1 (6 bases). The CDR3 loop spans 16 amino acids. Trimming took 5 bases from V and 2 from J, leaving 16 bases between them. Germline V gene data show CDR1 as SGHTA and CDR2 as FQGNSA.

The gene calls are TRBV4-1 and TRBJ2-2; TRBD2 agrees at 15 bases. This CDR3 is 17 amino acids long. The junction had 4 bases not matched to a gene; V was cut back by 4 bases and J by 4 bases. Germline assignment: CDR1 MGHRA and CDR2 YSYEKL. The CDR3 reads CASSLPGLAGGTGELFF. CDR3 sequence (DNA): TGCGCCAGCAGCCTGCCGGGACTAGCGGGAGGCACCGGGGAGCTGTTTTTT.

This chain links TRBV6-2 or TRBV6-3 with TRBJ1-1; 7 bases match TRBD1. Germline CDR1 and CDR2: MNHEY and SVGEGT. V lost 6 bases and J lost 1; bases outside the gene matches: 5. The length of the CDR3 is 14 residues. The CDR3 region is CASSAAGGNTEAFF. The CDR3 bases are TGTGCCAGCAGCGCCGCAGGGGGGAACACTGAAGCTTTCTTT.

The rearrangement joins TRBV5-1 to TRBJ2-1; 13 bases are a match to TRBD2. This CDR3 spans 15 amino acids. CDR1 is SGHRS and CDR2 is YFSETQ in the germline V gene. With V trimmed by 4 bases and J by 8 bases, 6 bases remained unmatched. CDR3 nucleotide sequence: TGCGCCAGCAGCCGGACTAGCGGGAGCTTTGATGAGCAGTTCTTC. Amino acid sequence: CASSRTSGSFDEQFF.

The chain is built from TRBV30 and TRBJ2-7; the D gene is possibly TRBD2 (6 bases). The length of the CDR3 is 13 residues. V gave up 5 bases and J gave up 0 bases, with 11 bases separating them. The germline gives CDR1 GTSNPN, CDR2 SVGIG (reference sequence). CDR3 in amino acids: CAWRDFLSYEQYF. DNA of the CDR3: TGTGCCTGGCGGGACTTCCTCTCCTACGAGCAGTACTTC.

This clone was picked up one time. The chain employs TRBV5-4 and TRBJ2-7, with D possibly being TRBD1 (5 bases). V was pared by 3 bases and J by 0 bases, with 7 bases between. CDR3 length equals 13 residues. Germline CDR1 and CDR2: SGHNT and YYREEE (reference sequence). In DNA, the CDR3 is TGTGCCAGCAGCTCACAGGACTCCTACGAGCAGTACTTC. It yields the protein CASSSQDSYEQYF.

The V and J genes are TRBV29-1 and TRBJ1-1, with 9 bases that match TRBD1. Germline assignment: CDR1 SQVTM and CDR2 ANQGSEA. The CDR3 length is 14 residues. V dropped 5 bases and J dropped 5; count of bases not matched to a gene: 9. The CDR3 region is CSVTGTGMDTEAFF. DNA of the CDR3: TGCAGCGTTACCGGGACAGGGATGGATACTGAAGCTTTCTTT. The variable domain in full, completed from reference TRBV29-1 and TRBJ1-1, reads SAVISQKPSRDICQRGTSLTIQCQVDSQVTMMFWYRQQPGQSLTLIATANQGSEATYESGFVIDKFPISRPNLTFSTLTVSNMSPEDSSIYLCSVTGTGMDTEAFFGQGTRLTVV.

The gene calls are TRBV25-1 and TRBJ1-1; TRBD1 matches at 7 bases. CDR1 and CDR2 (germline): MGHDK, SYGVNS. J was trimmed by 3 bases and V by 3 bases; bases with no gene match: 4. This CDR3 is built from 14 residues. CDR3 amino acids: CASSDQQGYTEAFF. The CDR3 nucleotides read TGTGCCAGCAGTGATCAACAGGGGTACACTGAAGCTTTCTTT. Filled out from reference TRBV25-1 and TRBJ1-1, the complete variable domain reads EADIYQTPRYLVIGTGKKITLECSQTMGHDKMYWYQQDPGMELHLIHYSYGVNSTEKGDLSSESTVSRIRTEHFPLTLESARPSHTSQYLCASSDQQGYTEAFFGQGTRLTVV.

This sequence joins TRBV2 and TRBJ1-6, with 7 bases fitting TRBD1. The germline CDR1 and CDR2 sequences are SNHLY and FYNNEI. The junction had 7 bases not matched to a gene; V was cut back by 4 bases and J by 10 bases. CDR3 length equals 14 residues. The DNA of the CDR3 is TGTGCCAGCAGTGGCGACAGGGTAGGCTCACCCCTCCACTTT. Translated, it gives CASSGDRVGSPLHF.

A word on this clone: Mismatch with germline at one junction end may stem from a read error. The V call is TRBV7-8, the J call TRBJ2-3; 8 bases match TRBD2. CDR3 length: 12 amino acids. Germline CDR1 and CDR2: SGHVS and FQNEAQ. CDR3 bases: TGTGCCAGCAGCTTGGGGGAGGGACTAGGGGATTTT. Its translation: CASSLGEGLGDF.

The gene calls are TRBV5-3 and TRBJ2-7, with 11 bases fitting TRBD2. TRBV5-3 is noted as an ORF with a role that remains uncertain. The V and J ends lost 0 bases and 4 bases, in that order; junction bases with no gene match: 6. CDR3 length equals 16 residues. The CDR3, as DNA: TGTGCCAGAAGCTTGGGGGGACTAGCGGACTGTTACGAGCAGTACTTC. The encoded protein is CARSLGGLADCYEQYF.